Listed here are 13 T cell receptor beta chains from one sample, sequenced in a study of spatial heterogeneity in lung cancer. TCRdb called the 5' RACE reads again in MiXCR, with one record for every CDR3 protein. The data show about 48,000 distinct CDR3 sequences, approximately 5.7% seen once. Time point: sample taken at primary tumor resection. This sample comprised PBMCs, obtained at surgery. The receptor set was obtained from a male donor with early-stage non-small cell lung cancer.

This clonotype was seen a handful of times. The chain recombines TRBV4-1 with TRBJ1-2; D is perhaps TRBD1 (6 bases). Trimming took off 1 base at V and 6 bases at J, with 9 bases between the two ends. This CDR3 is built from 13 residues. Germline V gene sequence: CDR1 MGHRA, CDR2 YSYEKL. The CDR3 DNA reads TGCGCCAGCAGCCAAGCACAGGGAAATGGCTACACCTTC. This sequence encodes CASSQAQGNGYTF.

This clonotype was counted only a few times. V gene TRBV11-2 combines with J gene TRBJ2-1, with 8 bases lining up with TRBD2. V trimming: 4 bases; J trimming: 9 bases; junction bases outside the gene matches: 11. This CDR3 is built from 15 residues. Germline V CDR1 and CDR2: SGHAT, FQNNGV. Here the CDR3 reads CASSSPDGGGGEQFF. Here the CDR3 DNA reads TGTGCCAGCAGCTCTCCCGACGGGGGGGGCGGTGAGCAGTTCTTC.

This clonotype was counted ten times or more. V is TRBV5-1 and J is TRBJ2-1, with no clear D. V shed 2 bases and J shed 9 bases, with 9 bases lying between them. This CDR3 contains 12 residues. Germline V lookup: CDR1 SGHRS, CDR2 YFSETQ. CDR3 sequence: CASSFNEREQFF. The CDR3 coding sequence is TGCGCCAGCAGCTTTAACGAGCGTGAGCAGTTCTTC.

This clonotype was recorded at least ten times. V is TRBV20-1 and J is TRBJ2-7; a weak D match, TRBD2 (6 bases). V lost 7 bases and J lost 3, with 10 bases in between. Germline values: CDR1 DFQATT, CDR2 SNEGSKA (reference sequence). The CDR3 sequence is 11 residues long. CDR3 residues: CSVVSGYEQYF. The CDR3, as DNA: TGCAGTGTAGTTAGCGGCTACGAGCAGTACTTC.

This clonotype was picked up many times. The chain uses TRBV2 and TRBJ2-7, with D possibly being TRBD1 (5 bases). V was trimmed by 2 bases and J by 1 base, leaving 12 bases between them. Germline CDR1 SNHLY, CDR2 FYNNEI. The CDR3 loop spans 15 amino acids. Written as DNA, the CDR3 is TGTGCCAGCAGTGAACGACAGCTAAGTTCCTACGAGCAGTACTTC. Protein sequence: CASSERQLSSYEQYF.

This clonotype was recorded many times. The chain links TRBV29-1 to TRBJ1-4; D remains ambiguous. The CDR3 covers 11 residues. Germline V gene data show CDR1 as SQVTM and CDR2 as ANQGSEA. V was pared by 6 bases and J by 4 bases, with 6 bases between. As DNA, the CDR3 is TGCAGCGTCCAAAGTAATGAAAAACTGTTTTTT. It translates to CSVQSNEKLFF.

This clonotype has a count of ten or more. The chain uses TRBV3-1 and TRBJ2-2; tentatively, D is TRBD2 (6 bases). The CDR3 loop spans 18 amino acids. CDR1 LGHDT and CDR2 YNNKEL come from the germline V gene (reference sequence). With 4 bases removed from V and 7 bases from J, the gap between germline ends came to 25 bases. This CDR3 reads CASSLSSGTLARGGELFF. The CDR3 DNA sequence: TGTGCCAGCAGCCTATCATCAGGGACTTTGGCGCGGGGCGGGGAGCTGTTTTTT.

This clonotype has ten or more counts. The chain recombines TRBV18 with TRBJ2-1, with 7 nucleotides matching TRBD2. CDR1 and CDR2 (germline): KGHSH, LQKENI. Trimming at V came to 2 bases and at J to 5 bases, leaving 6 bases not matched to a gene. The length of the CDR3 is 15 residues. The CDR3 DNA is TGTGCCAGCTCACCATGGACTAGTTCTGACAATGAGCAGTTCTTC. Protein: CASSPWTSSDNEQFF.

This clonotype was observed many times. The chain links TRBV25-1 to TRBJ2-3, with D possibly TRBD2 on 5 matching bases. The ends were cut back, 6 bases at V and 2 bases at J, with 12 bases in the middle. This CDR3 is 14 amino acids long. In germline, CDR1 is MGHDK, CDR2 SYGVNS. CDR3 DNA: TGTGCCAGCAGCCCAGGACTTCCCACAGATACGCAGTATTTT. Translation: CASSPGLPTDTQYF.

The V call is TRBV2, the J call TRBJ2-2, with 7 bases aligning to TRBD2. Trimming cost V 6 bases and J 14 bases; bases outside gene matches: 18. The CDR3 extends over 15 amino acids. Per the germline V gene, CDR1 is SNHLY and CDR2 is FYNNEI. The CDR3 region is CASSPLASPVLGLFF. CDR3 nucleotides: TGTGCCAGCAGCCCACTAGCGAGCCCTGTTCTTGGTCTGTTTTTT.

This clonotype came up many times. The chain has TRBV20-1 and TRBJ2-7, with 13 bases lining up with TRBD2. After removal of 5 bases from V and 3 bases from J, the junction contained 10 bases not matched to a gene. Germline-derived CDR1 and CDR2 are DFQATT and SNEGSKA (reference sequence). The CDR3 runs 16 residues. The DNA of the CDR3 is TGCAGTGCTCCTCGGACTAGCGGGGGTGTGATCTACGAGCAGTACTTC. It yields the protein CSAPRTSGGVIYEQYF.

Many counts were recorded for this clonotype. This sequence joins TRBV5-4 and TRBJ2-6; 11 nucleotides agree with TRBD2. Germline CDR1 is SGHNT and CDR2 is YYREEE (reference sequence). V trimming: 3 bases; J trimming: 2 bases; junction bases outside the gene matches: 4. CDR3 length equals 17 residues. CDR3 DNA sequence: TGTGCCAGCAGCTGGCTAGCGGGAGGCGCTGGGGCCAACGTCCTGACTTTC. Protein: CASSWLAGGAGANVLTF.

This clonotype was found many times. V usage is TRBV7-2 and J usage is TRBJ2-5, with 9 bases aligning to TRBD2. Trimming took 5 bases from V and 5 from J; bases not matched to a gene: 15. This CDR3 comprises 17 residues. CDR1 and CDR2 from the germline V gene are SGHTA and FQGNSA. The DNA for the CDR3 is TGTGCCAGCAGCCCGCCCGGTCTAGCGGGACCCGGGGAGACCCAGTACTTC. Translation: CASSPPGLAGPGETQYF.